Following are 9 T cell receptor beta chains from one sample sequenced in a study of breast tumors, draining lymph nodes, adjacent tissues. Axillary draining lymph nodes of breast cancer patients supplied the node samples. TCRdb reprocessed the multiplex PCR reads with MiXCR, giving one entry per CDR3 protein. Of approximately 100,000 distinct CDR3 sequences in the sample, less than 25% are singletons; the top ten hold less than 1.5%. Sequenced material: axillary lymph node tissue. Source of these receptors: a female donor with breast cancer. Some clones in this sample may be carry-over from other donors' samples.

This clonotype was seen repeatedly, ten times or more. The chain combines TRBV9 with TRBJ2-1; TRBD1 matches at 12 bases. The CDR3 has 13 residues. V was clipped by 5 bases and J by 8 bases; unmatched bases: 2. Germline V gives CDR1 SGDLS, CDR2 YYNGEE. The CDR3 loop is CASSGTGGHEQFF. The CDR3, as DNA: TGTGCCAGCAGTGGGACAGGGGGCCATGAGCAGTTCTTC.

This clonotype was found many times. The chain recombines TRBV5-1 with TRBJ2-7, with a tentative D call TRBD2 (6 bases). The V gene lost 1 base and the J gene lost 3 bases, with 8 bases spanning the gap. This CDR3 contains 13 residues. CDR1 is SGHRS, CDR2 YFSETQ, per germline. The CDR3 here is CASSLMGGYEQYF. CDR3 coding DNA: TGCGCCAGCAGCTTGATGGGGGGCTACGAGCAGTACTTC.

This clonotype was counted many times. The genes are TRBV7-3 and TRBJ2-3; 11 bases fit TRBD1. CDR1 is SGHTA and CDR2 is FQGTGA in the germline V gene. The CDR3 is 15 amino acids. Losses at the gene ends were 6 bases for V and 3 bases for J; bases not matched to a gene: 5. The DNA of the CDR3 is TGTGCCAGCAGACGGACAGGGGGCGCGACAGATACGCAGTATTTT. Translating gives CASRRTGGATDTQYF.

In the case of this clonotype: The limits of the CDR3 on the DNA are not certain, so only TCRdb's listed CDR3 is given. The J gene is TRBJ1-6, the V gene TRBV10-1; the D call of TRBD1 is as the table states it, not checked on the DNA. The CDR3 is 23 amino acids in total, end residues counted. CDR1 is WNHNN and CDR2 is SYGVQD in the germline V gene (reference sequence). CDR3 sequence: CASSERGAPMSSSSGQGETPLHF.

There are many counts of this clonotype. The DNA of the CDR3 is TGTGCCATCGGGACTAGCGGGGGCACCGGGGAGCTGTTTTTT. Translating gives CAIGTSGGTGELFF. The J gene is TRBJ2-2, the V gene TRBV10-3, with 14 bases that match TRBD2. Germline-derived CDR1 and CDR2 are ENHRY and SYGVKD. The ends lost 8 bases at V and 4 bases at J; junction bases unmatched: 0. The CDR3 has 14 residues.

This clonotype was seen ten or more times. An end of the junction differs from the germline gene, which may be a read error. The chain has TRBV11-1 and TRBJ2-7, with TRBD2 matching over 7 bases. Germline loops: CDR1 SGHAT, CDR2 FQDESV (reference sequence). The CDR3 loop spans 10 amino acids. Here the CDR3 reads CASSLRLALF. DNA of the CDR3: TGTGCCAGCAGCTTAAGACTAGCTCTCTTC.

There are a few counts of this clonotype. The V and J genes are TRBV5-1 and TRBJ1-1, with D perhaps TRBD1 (5 bases). V dropped 5 bases and J dropped 4 bases, with 15 bases sitting between them. This CDR3 has 14 amino acids. Germline V gives CDR1 SGHRS, CDR2 YFSETQ. The CDR3 protein is CASSFDGGGTEAFF. The CDR3, as DNA: TGCGCCAGCAGTTTTGATGGGGGGGGCACTGAAGCTTTCTTT.

In regard to this clonotype: Possible read error: a much larger clone is one base away. The conserved phenylalanine or tryptophan is not found at the CDR3 terminus, so this likely reflects a read error. The chain employs TRBV27 and TRBJ1-5; a possible D gene is TRBD1 (5 bases). The CDR3 has 15 amino acids. Germline V gene lookup returns CDR1 MNHEY and CDR2 SMNVEV (reference sequence). Trimming left V 5 bases short and J 2 bases short, with 13 bases between. This CDR3 is CASSTGNVGNQPQHS. The CDR3 DNA sequence: TGTGCCAGCAGTACAGGTAACGTTGGCAATCAGCCCCAGCATTCT.

This clonotype was detected many times. The chain joins TRBV7-2 to TRBJ2-1; 9 bases line up with TRBD1. With 5 bases clipped from V and 4 bases from J, the junction kept 9 bases outside the gene matches. The CDR3 contains 16 residues. Looked up from germline, CDR1 is SGHTA and CDR2 is FQGNSA. For the CDR3, the DNA is TGTGCCAGCAGCCCATTCTTGGGGACAGGGTACAATGAGCAGTTCTTC. It specifies CASSPFLGTGYNEQFF.